The 23 T cell receptor beta chains below were found in one sample sequenced in a study of control samples from healthy donors and cancer patients. Some clones are missing from TCRdb's copy, which holds only in-frame ones; the method was immunoSEQ multiplex PCR. The repertoire includes 250,000 to 300,000 clones, roughly four fifths of them detected once, and roughly 14% sits in the top ten. Sequenced: PBMCs. These receptors all come from a woman in her fifties or sixties with lung cancer.

This clone was seen only a few times. The V and J genes are TRBV27 and TRBJ1-6; 9 bases align to TRBD1. The germline CDR1 and CDR2 sequences are MNHEY and SMNVEV (reference sequence). Germline trimming cut 5 bases from V and 8 bases from J; bases unmatched to any gene: 7. The length of the CDR3 is 15 residues. CDR3 region: CASSRGTGSHSPLHF. In nucleotides, the CDR3 is TGTGCCAGCAGTCGCGGGACAGGGTCGCATTCACCCCTCCACTTT.

Of note for this clone: A junction end diverges from the germline sequence, so it may reflect a read error. The rearrangement links TRBV2 to TRBJ2-2; D may be TRBD1 or TRBD2 (5 bases each). This CDR3 has 15 amino acids. Germline CDR1 reads SNHLY; CDR2 reads FYNNEI. The CDR3 DNA reads as TGTGCCAGCAGAGAAGCGGACACAAGGACCGGGGAGCTGTTTTTT. It is translated as CASREADTRTGELFF.

The gene calls are TRBV7-3 and TRBJ2-1; 7 nucleotides match TRBD1. The CDR3 runs 15 residues. V shed 5 bases and J 7 bases; nucleotides not matched to a gene: 11. Germline-derived CDR1 and CDR2 are SGHTA and FQGTGA. The chain's CDR3 is CASSIPGQTKNEQFF. DNA of the CDR3: TGTGCCAGCAGCATACCGGGACAGACAAAAAATGAGCAGTTCTTC.

The rearrangement links TRBV29-1 to TRBJ2-3; possibly TRBD2 for D (6 bases). The CDR3 loop spans 16 amino acids. The germline V gene encodes CDR1 SQVTM and CDR2 ANQGSEA. The germline V and J ends were trimmed by 4 bases and 2 bases, with 19 bases remaining between them. The CDR3 loop is CSVGGGERGPTDTQYF. DNA of the CDR3: TGCAGCGTTGGGGGCGGGGAGAGGGGCCCCACAGATACGCAGTATTTT.

The V gene is TRBV24-1, the J gene TRBJ1-2, with D hard to call. Germline V gene sequence: CDR1 KGHDR, CDR2 SFDVKD. The CDR3 covers 11 residues. Trimming stripped 3 bases from V and 2 bases from J, with 0 bases between. The CDR3 loop reads CATSDNYGYTF. DNA for the CDR3: TGTGCCACCAGTGATAACTATGGCTACACCTTC.

This clone appeared a single time. V and J are TRBV3-1 (or the pseudogene TRBV3-2) and TRBJ1-6, with 9 bases matching TRBD1. J was trimmed by 9 bases and V by 5 bases; bases with no gene match: 5. Germline loops: CDR1 LGHDT, CDR2 YNNKEL (reference sequence). The CDR3 loop spans 14 amino acids. CDR3 DNA: TGTGCCAGCAGCTCGGGACAGGGCGCTTCACCCCTCCACTTT. It yields the protein CASSSGQGASPLHF.

Points on this clone: One end of the junction varies from germline; a read error may be responsible. Other DNA sequences in this sample translate to the same CDR3. The rearrangement links TRBV10-3 to TRBJ2-1, with a possible D match to TRBD1 (9 bases). CDR1 and CDR2 from the germline V gene are ENHRY and SYGVKD. CDR3 length equals 17 residues. CDR3 coding DNA: TGTCCCATCCGTGAGGGGGGCGGGGGGACAGGGTCGAATGAGCAGTTCTTC. This sequence encodes CPIREGGGGTGSNEQFF.

This chain joins TRBV3-1 (or the pseudogene TRBV3-2) and TRBJ2-3; no clear D gene. This CDR3 comprises 13 residues. Deletions cut 0 bases from V and 4 bases from J, with 5 bases between. Germline V gene lookup returns CDR1 LGHDT and CDR2 YNNKEL (reference sequence). In DNA form, the CDR3 reads TGTGCCAGCAGCCAAGATCTGGCAGATACGCAGTATTTT. As protein: CASSQDLADTQYF.

This clone showed up just a few times. The V gene is TRBV7-3, the J gene TRBJ1-3; D remains unclear. The V and J ends lost 5 bases and 4 bases respectively, with 12 bases between them. The CDR3 consists of 14 residues. From germline, CDR1 is SGHTA and CDR2 FQGTGA. CDR3 nucleotides: TGTGCCAGCAGCCCCACGGGGTTCGGAAACACCATATATTTT. It translates to CASSPTGFGNTIYF. The variable domain in full, completed from reference TRBV7-3 and TRBJ1-3, reads GAGVSQTPSNKVTEKGKYVELRCDPISGHTALYWYRQSLGQGPEFLIYFQGTGAADDSGLPNDRFFAVRPEGSVSTLKIQRTERGDSAVYLCASSPTGFGNTIYFGEGSWLTVV.

The chain recombines TRBV7-9 with TRBJ2-2; possibly TRBD1 for D (6 bases). The CDR3 is 15 residues long. Per the germline V gene, CDR1 is SEHNR and CDR2 is FQNEAQ (reference sequence). Trimming took off 10 bases at V and 1 base at J, with 16 bases between the two ends. The CDR3 region has the DNA TGTGCCACTTCGGCCAGGGGAAGGAACACCGGGGAGCTGTTTTTT. Translation gives CATSARGRNTGELFF.

This clone was observed a few times. This chain joins TRBV7-2 and TRBJ1-2; no definite D call. The CDR3 is made up of 13 amino acids. CDR1 and CDR2 from the germline V gene are SGHTA and FQGNSA. The ends were cut back, 2 bases at V and 6 bases at J, with 10 bases in the middle. This CDR3 reads CASSLISGNGYTF. DNA for the CDR3: TGTGCCAGCAGCTTAATCTCGGGGAATGGCTACACCTTC.

The chain uses TRBV5-1 and TRBJ2-2; 11 bases fit TRBD1. Germline assignment: CDR1 SGHRS and CDR2 YFSETQ. Unmatched junction bases numbered 4, after V lost 6 bases and J lost 3 bases. The CDR3 extends over 15 amino acids. The CDR3 protein is CASTRTGGYTGELFF. The CDR3 bases are TGCGCCAGCACTAGGACAGGGGGCTACACCGGGGAGCTGTTTTTT. The full variable domain, completed using reference TRBV5-1 and TRBJ2-2, is KAGVTQTPRYLIKTRGQQVTLSCSPISGHRSVSWYQQTPGQGLQFLFEYFSETQRNKGNFPGRFSGRQFSNSRSEMNVSTLELGDSALYLCASTRTGGYTGELFFGEGSRLTVL.

The rearrangement joins TRBV13 to TRBJ2-7, with D hard to call. This CDR3 spans 12 amino acids. The V end lost 1 base, the J end lost 3 bases, and 4 bases lay between the germline ends. Germline V gene sequence: CDR1 PRHDT, CDR2 FYEKMQ (reference sequence). The CDR3 reads CASSLEDYEQYF. The DNA of the CDR3 is TGTGCCAGCAGCTTAGAAGACTACGAGCAGTACTTC.

This clone showed up many times. V gene TRBV5-5 combines with J gene TRBJ1-4; tentative D call: TRBD1 (6 bases). This CDR3 region has 13 residues. V lost 4 bases and J lost 14, with 18 bases in between. Germline CDR1 reads SGHKS; CDR2 reads YYEKEE (reference sequence). CDR3 amino acids: CASSPPGGPGLFF. The CDR3 region has the DNA TGTGCCAGCAGCCCCCCGGGGGGGCCTGGCCTGTTTTTT.

The V call is TRBV7-2, the J call TRBJ2-7; D unresolved. The V end lost 2 bases, the J end lost 5 bases, and 16 bases lay between the germline ends. The CDR3 runs 15 residues. The V gene's germline CDR1 is SGHTA and CDR2 FQGNSA. The CDR3 reads CASSLPRAVFDEQYF. For the CDR3, the DNA is TGTGCCAGCAGCTTACCGAGAGCCGTGTTCGACGAGCAGTACTTC. The full variable domain, with the rest looked up from reference TRBV7-2 and TRBJ2-7, is GAGVSQSPSNKVTEKGKDVELRCDPISGHTALYWYRQSLGQGLEFLIYFQGNSAPDKSGLPSDRFSAERTGGSVSTLTIQRTQQEDSAVYLCASSLPRAVFDEQYFGPGTRLTVT.

The chain recombines TRBV25-1 with TRBJ2-6; D not resolved. This CDR3 has 13 amino acids. Germline loops: CDR1 MGHDK, CDR2 SYGVNS. The V and J ends lost 8 bases and 2 bases respectively, with 7 bases between them. This chain's CDR3 is CASLRPGANVLTF. The CDR3 coding sequence is TGTGCCAGCCTCCGCCCTGGGGCCAACGTCCTGACTTTC.

This chain links TRBV24-1 with TRBJ2-1; TRBD1 matches 9 bases. CDR3 length: 15 residues. Germline values: CDR1 KGHDR, CDR2 SFDVKD. V was pared by 1 base and J by 10 bases, with 7 bases of the junction left unmatched. CDR3 DNA sequence: TGTGCCACCAGTGATTTAGGGACAGGGCAGTCCGAGCAGTTCTTC. Amino acids: CATSDLGTGQSEQFF.

The V gene is TRBV3-1 (or the pseudogene TRBV3-2), the J gene TRBJ1-6, with D hard to call. Germline V lookup: CDR1 LGHDT, CDR2 YNNKEL (reference sequence). The length of the CDR3 is 14 residues. The germline V and J ends were trimmed by 4 bases and 7 bases, with 11 bases remaining between them. This CDR3 is CASSPEWSNSPLHF. CDR3 sequence (DNA): TGTGCCAGCAGCCCCGAATGGTCGAATTCACCCCTCCACTTT.

V gene TRBV2 combines with J gene TRBJ1-6; the match to TRBD1 covers 7 bases. V was pared by 7 bases and J by 8 bases, with 5 bases of the junction left unmatched. This CDR3 is built from 13 residues. Per the germline V gene, CDR1 is SNHLY and CDR2 is FYNNEI. In DNA, the CDR3 is TGTGCCAGCACAGGGGACAGTCATTCACCCCTCCACTTT. Its translation: CASTGDSHSPLHF.

J is TRBJ2-1 and V is TRBV3-1 (or the pseudogene TRBV3-2), with 8 nucleotides matching TRBD2. This CDR3 has 16 amino acids. Trimming took 5 bases from V and 0 from J; bases not matched to a gene: 6. Germline CDR1 and CDR2: LGHDT and YNNKEL (reference sequence). The CDR3 reads CASSDYSGVSYNEQFF. In nucleotides, the CDR3 is TGTGCCAGCAGCGACTATAGCGGGGTCTCCTACAATGAGCAGTTCTTC.

The DNA for the CDR3 is TGCGCCAGCAGTGAGTCGACGGGGACTGTATACAATGAGCAGTTCTTC. Protein product: CASSESTGTVYNEQFF. The chain joins TRBV10-1 to TRBJ2-1; perhaps TRBD2 as D (6 bases). This CDR3 is built from 16 residues. Germline CDR1 WNHNN, CDR2 SYGVQD (reference sequence). V lost 0 bases and J 4 bases, leaving 13 bases between the germline ends.

The chain joins TRBV6-1 to TRBJ1-1; TRBD1 matches at 11 bases. This CDR3 spans 16 amino acids. CDR1 MNHNS and CDR2 SASEGT come from the germline V gene. Trimming cost V 4 bases and J 3 bases; bases outside gene matches: 7. The CDR3 loop is CASSGDRGGWDTEAFF. The CDR3 DNA reads as TGTGCCAGCAGTGGGGACAGGGGGGGTTGGGACACTGAAGCTTTCTTT.

The chain carries TRBV15 and TRBJ2-2; the D is unclear. This CDR3 has 15 amino acids. Germline V gene data show CDR1 as LNHNV and CDR2 as YYDKDF (reference sequence). V was cut by 9 bases and J by 2 bases, with 16 bases left in between. CDR3 protein: CATTLRLGNTGELFF. CDR3 nucleotide sequence: TGTGCCACTACTCTCCGGCTGGGTAACACCGGGGAGCTGTTTTTT. The variable domain in full, completed from reference TRBV15 and TRBJ2-2, reads DAMVIQNPRYQVTQFGKPVTLSCSQTLNHNVMYWYQQKSSQAPKLLFHYYDKDFNNEADTPDNFQSRRPNTSFCFLDIRSPGLGDTAMYLCATTLRLGNTGELFFGEGSRLTVL.